A single sample is the source of the 19 T cell receptor beta chains below, sequenced in a study of T cell changes during pregnancy in multiple sclerosis. TCRdb's copy holds only in-frame clones and misses some; the assay was immunoSEQ multiplex PCR. Of approximately 90,000 clones listed, around 94% are singletons. Source: peripheral blood, taken in the third trimester of pregnancy. The receptors stem from a female donor with multiple sclerosis, enrolled in a pregnancy study.

The V call is TRBV28, the J call TRBJ1-1; perhaps TRBD1 as D (6 bases). The germline V and J ends were trimmed by 6 bases and 1 base, with 12 bases remaining between them. There are 14 residues in the CDR3. CDR1 and CDR2 (germline): MDHEN, SYDVKM. Here the CDR3 reads CASRMGQPNTEAFF. The CDR3 bases are TGTGCCAGCAGAATGGGACAACCGAACACTGAAGCTTTCTTT.

The V call is TRBV29-1, the J call TRBJ1-5; D is ambiguous. The CDR3 is 13 amino acids. Trimming stripped 7 bases from V and 5 bases from J, with 15 bases between. Germline V CDR1 and CDR2: SQVTM, ANQGSEA. The CDR3 spells CSASLGPYQPQHF. The CDR3 DNA follows: TGCAGCGCATCATTGGGCCCATATCAGCCCCAGCATTTT.

V usage is TRBV6-1 and J usage is TRBJ1-1; D unclear. V was shortened by 6 bases and J by 0 bases, with 14 bases between the two germline ends. This CDR3 is 15 amino acids long. Germline values: CDR1 MNHNS, CDR2 SASEGT. The CDR3 here is CASRLEIGMNTEAFF. The CDR3 region has the DNA TGTGCCAGCAGATTAGAAATCGGGATGAACACTGAAGCTTTCTTT.

The chain carries TRBV7-3 and TRBJ1-2; 7 bases are a match to TRBD1. Germline-derived CDR1 and CDR2 are SGHTA and FQGTGA. The CDR3 spans 14 residues. J lost 4 bases, V lost 4 bases, and 6 bases had no gene match. CDR3 DNA: TGTGCCAGCAGCTCGGGACAGAGACCCTATGGCTACACCTTC. It encodes CASSSGQRPYGYTF. The full variable domain, with the rest looked up from reference TRBV7-3 and TRBJ1-2, is GAGVSQTPSNKVTEKGKYVELRCDPISGHTALYWYRQSLGQGPEFLIYFQGTGAADDSGLPNDRFFAVRPEGSVSTLKIQRTERGDSAVYLCASSSGQRPYGYTFGSGTRLTVV.

The J gene is TRBJ1-4, the V gene TRBV15; 9 nucleotides align to TRBD1. Germline V CDR1 and CDR2: LNHNV, YYDKDF (reference sequence). J gave up 8 bases and V 0 bases, and 7 bases lay outside the gene matches. CDR3 length: 16 residues. CDR3 amino acids: CATSRDRDRAGEKLFF. CDR3 sequence (DNA): TGTGCCACCAGCAGAGATCGGGACAGGGCGGGGGAAAAACTGTTTTTT.

The CDR3 bases are TGTGCCAGCAGTTACCGCTCGACAGGGCCTGGAAACACCATATATTTT. This sequence encodes CASSYRSTGPGNTIYF. This chain connects TRBV6-5 to TRBJ1-3; TRBD1 aligns across 7 bases. After removal of 2 bases from V and 2 bases from J, the junction contained 6 bases not matched to a gene. In germline, CDR1 is MNHEY, CDR2 SVGAGI. CDR3 size: 16 residues.

The gene calls are TRBV29-1 and TRBJ1-2, with TRBD1 matching 11 bases. There are 13 residues in the CDR3. V lost 3 bases and J lost 8; bases outside the gene matches: 5. Germline V gene data show CDR1 as SQVTM and CDR2 as ANQGSEA. Written as DNA, the CDR3 is TGCAGCGTTGATACGGGGACAGGGGGAGGCTACACCTTC. This encodes CSVDTGTGGGYTF.

The gene calls are TRBV5-1 and TRBJ1-1; D is unresolved. V shed 1 base and J shed 2 bases, with 12 bases lying between them. Germline CDR1 reads SGHRS; CDR2 reads YFSETQ. This CDR3 region has 15 residues. CDR3 bases: TGCGCCAGCAGCTTGAGTGGGAGTGGAAACACTGAAGCTTTCTTT. Translated, it gives CASSLSGSGNTEAFF.

The rearrangement links TRBV5-1 to TRBJ2-5, with D unclear. Trimming left V 1 base short and J 2 bases short, with 3 bases between. This CDR3 comprises 12 residues. Germline V lookup: CDR1 SGHRS, CDR2 YFSETQ. CDR3 DNA: TGCGCCAGCAGCTTGTATCAAGAGACCCAGTACTTC. Protein product: CASSLYQETQYF.

V usage is TRBV7-2 and J usage is TRBJ2-1; unclear D gene. The CDR3 contains 18 residues. Germline values: CDR1 SGHTA, CDR2 FQGNSA. Deletions cut 0 bases from V and 4 bases from J, with 19 bases between. CDR3 amino acids: CASSLAPYRRRGYNEQFF. CDR3 DNA: TGTGCCAGCAGCTTAGCCCCATACCGGCGGCGTGGGTACAATGAGCAGTTCTTC.

J is TRBJ1-6 and V is TRBV10-3, with D perhaps matching TRBD1 (5 bases). Germline lookup yields CDR1 ENHRY and CDR2 SYGVKD. The CDR3 sequence is 14 residues long. V was trimmed by 5 bases and J by 5 bases, leaving 10 bases between them. The CDR3 nucleotides are TGTGCCATCAGTTCTGACAGCAATAATTCACCCCTCCACTTT. It encodes CAISSDSNNSPLHF.

J is TRBJ2-3 and V is TRBV30, with TRBD2 identical over 8 bases. CDR3 length: 15 amino acids. V shed 1 base and J 8 bases; nucleotides not matched to a gene: 11. Looked up from germline, CDR1 is GTSNPN and CDR2 is SVGIG (reference sequence). The CDR3, as DNA: TGTGCCTGGAGTGCCACTAGCGGAAGTGGGGGTACGCAGTATTTT. Its translation: CAWSATSGSGGTQYF.

In DNA, the CDR3 is TGTGCCTGGAGTGTACGCTTCCGCCGAGACACAGATACGCAGTATTTT. Residues: CAWSVRFRRDTDTQYF. The genes are TRBV30 and TRBJ2-3; D call uncertain. CDR1 GTSNPN and CDR2 SVGIG come from the germline V gene (reference sequence). Trimming removed 0 bases at V and 2 bases at J, with 15 bases between. The CDR3 extends over 16 amino acids.

The chain joins TRBV14 to TRBJ2-7, with D possibly being TRBD1 (5 bases). This CDR3 comprises 13 residues. The V end was cut by 1 base, the J end by 4 bases, with 8 bases between. Germline CDR1 reads SGHDN; CDR2 reads FVKESK. The CDR3 nucleotides are TGTGCCAGCAGCCAAGCGGACATATACGAGCAGTACTTC. It yields the protein CASSQADIYEQYF.

This chain joins TRBV5-4 and TRBJ2-5, with D possibly TRBD1 on 6 matching bases. This CDR3 comprises 14 residues. V was cut by 4 bases and J by 2 bases, with 12 bases left in between. Germline V lookup: CDR1 SGHNT, CDR2 YYREEE (reference sequence). The CDR3 protein is CASSPGQRQETQYF. CDR3 nucleotide sequence: TGTGCCAGCAGCCCCGGACAGAGACAAGAGACCCAGTACTTC.

The rearrangement links TRBV7-9 to TRBJ2-5; D is perhaps TRBD2 (6 bases). This CDR3 is built from 14 residues. V was clipped by 3 bases and J by 5 bases, with 13 bases between them. Germline V lookup: CDR1 SEHNR, CDR2 FQNEAQ (reference sequence). CDR3 amino acids: CASSFNTREETQYF. In DNA, the CDR3 is TGTGCCAGCAGCTTCAACACTCGGGAGGAGACCCAGTACTTC.

V gene TRBV2 combines with J gene TRBJ1-2, with TRBD1 matching over 7 bases. The CDR3 runs to 13 residues. Looked up from germline, CDR1 is SNHLY and CDR2 is FYNNEI. The V and J ends lost 6 bases and 4 bases, in that order; junction bases with no gene match: 5. The CDR3 bases are TGTGCCAGCAGCGACAGGGATGGCTATGGCTACACCTTC. Translation gives CASSDRDGYGYTF.

The chain carries TRBV7-7 and TRBJ1-2, with D unresolved. The V end lost 3 bases, the J end lost 4 bases, and 12 bases lay between the germline ends. The germline V gene encodes CDR1 SSHAT and CDR2 FNYEAQ (reference sequence). The CDR3 is made up of 14 amino acids. CDR3: CASSLVQDAYGYTF. The CDR3 nucleotides are TGTGCCAGCAGCTTGGTCCAGGATGCCTATGGCTACACCTTC. The full variable domain, in which reference TRBV7-7 and TRBJ1-2 provide the parts outside the CDR3, is GAGVSQSPRYKVTKRGQDVTLRCDPISSHATLYWYQQALGQGPEFLTYFNYEAQPDKSGLPSDRFSAERPEGSISTLTIQRTEQRDSAMYRCASSLVQDAYGYTFGSGTRLTVV.

The chain has TRBV5-1 and TRBJ1-4; 7 positions match TRBD1. CDR1 is SGHRS, CDR2 YFSETQ, per germline. This CDR3 has 16 amino acids. Unmatched junction bases numbered 6, after V lost 4 bases and J lost 0 bases. This CDR3 is CASSVGTASTNEKLFF. The CDR3 nucleotides read TGCGCCAGCAGCGTCGGGACAGCCTCAACTAATGAAAAACTGTTTTTT.